The clone carrying this T cell receptor (beta chain) is judged large. Trimming pared 4 bases from V and 5 bases from J, leaving 11 bases between. This CDR3 is built from 13 residues. Amplification of TRBV12-4/TRBJ1-2 clonotypes used adaptor-ligated barcode primers. TCRdb re-called the multiplex PCR reads through MiXCR, storing one row per CDR3 protein. There are roughly 1,300 distinct CDR3 sequences in the sample; 20% to 25% occur only once, and about 10% lies in the top ten. This TCR came from a female donor with breast cancer. The sample comprised memory CD4+ T cells sorted from blood. The subset was: memory CD4+ T cells, CD4+CD45RO+CD25-. The chain has TRBV12-3 or TRBV12-4 and TRBJ1-2; D may be TRBD1 (6 bases). DNA of the CDR3: TGTGCCAGCAGTTCCACAGGGCCTTATGGCTACACCTTC. This sequence encodes CASSSTGPYGYTF.